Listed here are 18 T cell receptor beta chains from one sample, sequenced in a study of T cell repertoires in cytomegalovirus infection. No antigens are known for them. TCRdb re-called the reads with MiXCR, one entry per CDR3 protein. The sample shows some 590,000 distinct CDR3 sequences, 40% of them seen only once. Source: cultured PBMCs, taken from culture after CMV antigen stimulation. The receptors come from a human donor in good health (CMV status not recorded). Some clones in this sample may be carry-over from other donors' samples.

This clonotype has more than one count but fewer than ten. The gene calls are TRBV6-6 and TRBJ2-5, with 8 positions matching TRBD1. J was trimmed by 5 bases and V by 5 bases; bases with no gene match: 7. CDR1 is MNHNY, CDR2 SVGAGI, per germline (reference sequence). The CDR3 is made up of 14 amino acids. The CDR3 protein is CASSTRTGSETQYF. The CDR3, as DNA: TGTGCCAGCAGTACCCGGACAGGGAGTGAGACCCAGTACTTC.

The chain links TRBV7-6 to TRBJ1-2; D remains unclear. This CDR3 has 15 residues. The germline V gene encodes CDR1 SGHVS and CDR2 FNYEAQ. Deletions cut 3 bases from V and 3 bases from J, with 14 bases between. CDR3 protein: CASSFGSTGDYGYTF. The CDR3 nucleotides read TGTGCCAGCAGCTTTGGCTCCACCGGGGACTATGGCTACACCTTC.

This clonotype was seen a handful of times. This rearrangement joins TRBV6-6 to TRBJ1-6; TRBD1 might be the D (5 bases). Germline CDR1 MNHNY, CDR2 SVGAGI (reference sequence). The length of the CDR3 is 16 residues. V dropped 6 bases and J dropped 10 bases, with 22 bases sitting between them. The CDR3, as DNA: TGTGCCAGCAGCCCAAATTTCCAGGGAATAGGATCACCCCTCCACTTT. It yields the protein CASSPNFQGIGSPLHF.

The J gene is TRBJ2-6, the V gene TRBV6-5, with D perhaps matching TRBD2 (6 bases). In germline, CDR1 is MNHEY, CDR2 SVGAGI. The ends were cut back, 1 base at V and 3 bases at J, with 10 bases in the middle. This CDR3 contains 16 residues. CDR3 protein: CASSYFRGFGANVLTF. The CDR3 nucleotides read TGTGCCAGCAGTTACTTTCGGGGGTTTGGGGCCAACGTCCTGACTTTC.

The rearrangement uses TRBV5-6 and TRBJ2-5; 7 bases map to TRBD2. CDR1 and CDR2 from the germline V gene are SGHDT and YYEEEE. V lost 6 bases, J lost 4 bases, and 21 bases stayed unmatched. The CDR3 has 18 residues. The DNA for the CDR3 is TGTGCCAGCAACGAACTGGGTCGTGGGGGGGACGGCCGAGAGACCCAGTACTTC. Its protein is CASNELGRGGDGRETQYF.

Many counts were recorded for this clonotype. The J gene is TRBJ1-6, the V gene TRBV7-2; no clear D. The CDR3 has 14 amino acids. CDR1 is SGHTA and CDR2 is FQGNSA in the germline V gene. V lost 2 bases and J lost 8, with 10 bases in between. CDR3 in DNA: TGTGCCAGCAGCTTAATTGTAGGGTATTCACCCCTCCACTTT. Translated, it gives CASSLIVGYSPLHF.

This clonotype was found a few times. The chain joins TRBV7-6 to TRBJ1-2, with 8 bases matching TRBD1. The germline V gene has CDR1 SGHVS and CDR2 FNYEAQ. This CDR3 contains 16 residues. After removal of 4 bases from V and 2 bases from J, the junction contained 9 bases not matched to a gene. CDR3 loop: CASSYSGSGGNYGYTF. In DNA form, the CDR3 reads TGTGCCAGCAGCTACAGTGGTTCAGGGGGCAACTATGGCTACACCTTC.

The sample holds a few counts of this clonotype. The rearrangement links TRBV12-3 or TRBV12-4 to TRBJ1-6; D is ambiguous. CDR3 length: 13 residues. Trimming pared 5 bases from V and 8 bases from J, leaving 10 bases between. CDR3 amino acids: CASSLTQDSPLHF. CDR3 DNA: TGTGCCAGCAGTCTGACTCAGGATTCACCCCTCCACTTT.

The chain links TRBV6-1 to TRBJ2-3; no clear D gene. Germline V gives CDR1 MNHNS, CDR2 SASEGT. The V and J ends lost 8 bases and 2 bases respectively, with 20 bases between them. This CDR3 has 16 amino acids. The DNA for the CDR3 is TGTGCCAGCCGCACTGATCCGGAATTCTACACAGATACGCAGTATTTT. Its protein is CASRTDPEFYTDTQYF.

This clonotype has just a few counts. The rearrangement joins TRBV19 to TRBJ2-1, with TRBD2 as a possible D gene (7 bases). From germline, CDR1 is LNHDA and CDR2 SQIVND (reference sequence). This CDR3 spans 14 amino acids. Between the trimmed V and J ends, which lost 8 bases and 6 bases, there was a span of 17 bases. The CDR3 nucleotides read TGTGCCAGTCGGGGGGCTAGCTGGCGCAATGAGCAGTTCTTC. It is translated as CASRGASWRNEQFF. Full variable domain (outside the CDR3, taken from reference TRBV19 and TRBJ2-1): DGGITQSPKYLFRKEGQNVTLSCEQNLNHDAMYWYRQDPGQGLRLIYYSQIVNDFQKGDIAEGYSVSREKKESFPLTVTSAQKNPTAFYLCASRGASWRNEQFFGPGTRLTVL.

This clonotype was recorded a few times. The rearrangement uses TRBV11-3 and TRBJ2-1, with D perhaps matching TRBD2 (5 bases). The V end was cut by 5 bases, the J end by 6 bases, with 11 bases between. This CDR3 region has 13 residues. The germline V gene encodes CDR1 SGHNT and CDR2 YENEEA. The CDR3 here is CASSPGRSNEQFF. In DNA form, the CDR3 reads TGTGCCAGCAGCCCGGGAAGGAGCAATGAGCAGTTCTTC.

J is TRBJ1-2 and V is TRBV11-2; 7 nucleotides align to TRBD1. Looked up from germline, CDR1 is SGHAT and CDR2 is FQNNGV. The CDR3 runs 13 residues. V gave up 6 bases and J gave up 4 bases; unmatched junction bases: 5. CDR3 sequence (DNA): TGTGCCAGCAGTTACGACAGGGCCTATGGCTACACCTTC. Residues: CASSYDRAYGYTF.

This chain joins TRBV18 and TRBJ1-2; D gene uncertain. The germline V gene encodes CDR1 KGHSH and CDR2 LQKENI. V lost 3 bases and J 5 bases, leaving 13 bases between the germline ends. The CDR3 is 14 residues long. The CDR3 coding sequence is TGTGCCAGCTCACCCTCTACTGACGCTTATGGCTACACCTTC. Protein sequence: CASSPSTDAYGYTF.

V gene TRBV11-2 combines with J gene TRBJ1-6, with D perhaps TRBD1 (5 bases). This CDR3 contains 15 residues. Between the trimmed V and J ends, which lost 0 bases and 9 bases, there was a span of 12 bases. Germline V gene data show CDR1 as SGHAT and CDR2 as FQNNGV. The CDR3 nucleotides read TGTGCCAGCAGCTTAGAGTGGGACGGAGCTTCACCCCTCCACTTT. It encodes CASSLEWDGASPLHF.

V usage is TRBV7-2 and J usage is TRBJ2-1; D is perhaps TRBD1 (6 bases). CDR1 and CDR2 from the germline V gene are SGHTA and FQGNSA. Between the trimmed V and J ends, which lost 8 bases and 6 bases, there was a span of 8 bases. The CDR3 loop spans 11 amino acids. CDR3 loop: CASPRGNEQFF. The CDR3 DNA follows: TGTGCCAGCCCCAGGGGCAATGAGCAGTTCTTC.

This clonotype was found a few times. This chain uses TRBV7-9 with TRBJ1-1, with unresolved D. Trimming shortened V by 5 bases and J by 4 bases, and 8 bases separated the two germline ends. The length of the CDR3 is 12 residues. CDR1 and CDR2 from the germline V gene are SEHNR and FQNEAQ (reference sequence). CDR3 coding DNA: TGTGCCAGCAGCGTGGGAGTCACTGAAGCTTTCTTT. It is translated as CASSVGVTEAFF.

The CDR3 sequence is CASSQAGTSSYEQYF. CDR3 nucleotide sequence: TGCGCCAGCAGCCAAGCCGGGACTAGCTCCTACGAGCAGTACTTC. This chain uses TRBV4-3 with TRBJ2-7, with TRBD2 matching 8 bases. CDR1 and CDR2 (germline): LGHNA, YSLEER. There are 15 residues in the CDR3. Trimming at V came to 1 base and at J to 0 bases, leaving 2 bases not matched to a gene.

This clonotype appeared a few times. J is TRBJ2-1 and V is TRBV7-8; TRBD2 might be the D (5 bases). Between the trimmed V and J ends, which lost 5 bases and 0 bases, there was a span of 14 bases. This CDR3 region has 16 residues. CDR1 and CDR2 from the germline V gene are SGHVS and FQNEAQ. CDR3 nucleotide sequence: TGTGCCAGCAGCGCAGGACGGGGAATCTCCTACAATGAGCAGTTCTTC. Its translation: CASSAGRGISYNEQFF.